This T cell receptor beta chain was sequenced for a study of T cell clones after liver transplantation. Looking at the study overall: TCRbeta sequencing after a pre-transplant mixed lymphocyte reaction identified graft-donor-reactive clones, later tracked in post-transplant blood. Study-level findings and limits: Small, mixed patient groups and varying post-transplant times limit these conclusions.

Assay: immunoSEQ multiplex PCR; the TCRdb copy retains only in-frame clones and omits some. The top ten clones hold about 0.79% of a sample with tens of thousands of clones, roughly 80% of them seen once. The CDR3 has 13 residues. With V trimmed by 5 bases and J by 5 bases, 4 bases remained unmatched. Germline-derived CDR1 and CDR2 are SGHVS and FQNEAQ. Comment on this clone: What it binds is not known.

This chain connects TRBV7-8 to TRBJ2-3, with TRBD2 matching over 7 bases. The sequenced sample was CD4+ T cells from blood, obtained 12 months after liver transplant. The TCR comes from a human patient who received a liver transplant. Some T cells may be the graft donor's. Written as DNA, the CDR3 is TGTGCCAGCAGCACCCGGGAGGTAGATACGCAGTATTTT. Amino acids: CASSTREVDTQYF.